Following are 13 T cell receptor beta chains from one sample sequenced in a study of cytomegalovirus exposure and HLA in healthy donors (dated by TCRdb to the late 2010s). To prepare the library, the immunoSEQ multiplex PCR assay was applied. A mixture of 60 forward primers for TCR Vbeta segments and 13 reverse primers for TCR Jbeta segments was used in the multiplex PCR. TCRdb limited this immuneACCESS table to in-frame rearrangements with V and J called. A share of clones is missing; checked studies link under half to unresolved V genes, and the rest is unexplained. For this sample the table gives about 92,000 clones, of which 84% were detected only once. Together, the top ten hold 5.6% of the sample. Sequencing was carried out using PBMCs. The source of these receptors is a young woman in good health and CMV-seropositive.

V usage is TRBV4-1 and J usage is TRBJ1-2, with TRBD1 as a possible D gene (5 bases). V was clipped by 2 bases and J by 7 bases, with 8 bases between them. This CDR3 region has 12 residues. CDR1 and CDR2 (germline): MGHRA, YSYEKL. In nucleotides, the CDR3 is TGCGCCAGCAGCCAACAGACAGTTGGCTACACCTTC. Protein product: CASSQQTVGYTF.

This clone turned up a few times. The chain has TRBV2 and TRBJ2-7, with D hard to call. CDR3 size: 12 residues. From germline, CDR1 is SNHLY and CDR2 FYNNEI. V lost 2 bases, J lost 4 bases, and 6 bases lay in between. The CDR3 bases are TGTGCCAGCAGTGAACAGAATTACGAGCAGTACTTC. Translation gives CASSEQNYEQYF.

The rearrangement joins TRBV12-5 to TRBJ1-1; D unclear. Trimming cost V 4 bases and J 7 bases, with 7 bases left between them. Germline V CDR1 and CDR2: LGHNT, FRNRAP. The CDR3 is 11 amino acids. CDR3 coding DNA: TGTGCTAGTGGTTCCTTAATTGAAGCTTTCTTT. This translates into CASGSLIEAFF.

This clone was picked up one time. V gene TRBV5-1 combines with J gene TRBJ2-1; 9 bases agree with TRBD2. This CDR3 spans 16 amino acids. Germline loops: CDR1 SGHRS, CDR2 YFSETQ. V lost 4 bases to trimming and J lost 4 bases; unmatched junction nucleotides: 9. DNA of the CDR3: TGCGCCAGCAGCCCCAGTACTAGCGGGCTATACAATGAGCAGTTCTTC. Protein sequence: CASSPSTSGLYNEQFF.

This chain uses TRBV5-4 with TRBJ2-5; 7 bases are a match to TRBD2. V shed 0 bases, J shed 3 bases, and the junction held 8 bases outside the gene matches. This CDR3 has 16 amino acids. Germline CDR1 reads SGHNT; CDR2 reads YYREEE (reference sequence). CDR3 loop: CASSLGPGGGEETQYF. CDR3 bases: TGTGCCAGCAGCTTGGGACCCGGGGGAGGGGAAGAGACCCAGTACTTC.

This chain joins TRBV28 and TRBJ2-1; 9 nucleotides line up with TRBD2. The CDR3 has 19 amino acids. Germline CDR1 reads MDHEN; CDR2 reads SYDVKM. After removal of 4 bases from V and 0 bases from J, the junction contained 13 bases not matched to a gene. The CDR3 DNA sequence: TGTGCCAGCAGTTCTCAGATAATAGCGGGAGAGAGCTCCTACAATGAGCAGTTCTTC. This gives the protein CASSSQIIAGESSYNEQFF.

This chain connects TRBV19 to TRBJ2-1; tentative D call: TRBD2 (5 bases). Trimming cost V 5 bases and J 5 bases, with 13 bases left between them. Per germline, CDR1 LNHDA and CDR2 SQIVND (reference sequence). The CDR3 sequence is 14 residues long. The CDR3: CASSPLDSNNEQFF. Here the CDR3 DNA reads TGTGCCAGTAGTCCATTGGACTCAAACAATGAGCAGTTCTTC.

This sequence joins TRBV5-1 and TRBJ2-7; 10 nucleotides align to TRBD1. CDR3 length equals 17 residues. Germline CDR1 reads SGHRS; CDR2 reads YFSETQ. J gave up 2 bases and V 5 bases, and 13 bases lay outside the gene matches. The CDR3 is CASSPTGGAFGTYEQYF. Here the CDR3 DNA reads TGCGCCAGCAGTCCGACAGGGGGCGCATTTGGAACCTACGAGCAGTACTTC.

The V and J genes are TRBV7-8 and TRBJ2-7, with TRBD2 as a possible D gene (6 bases). V gave up 0 bases and J gave up 4 bases, with 13 bases separating them. This CDR3 has 15 amino acids. Germline V CDR1 and CDR2: SGHVS, FQNEAQ. As DNA, the CDR3 is TGTGCCAGCAGCTTAGCGGGGGGTATAAAGTACGAGCAGTACTTC. This sequence encodes CASSLAGGIKYEQYF.

The chain uses TRBV7-2 and TRBJ2-3; D is perhaps TRBD2 (6 bases). Germline V gives CDR1 SGHTA, CDR2 FQGNSA. Trimming pared 1 base from V and 6 bases from J, leaving 17 bases between. The CDR3 runs to 16 residues. The CDR3: CASSLEWGVARDTQYF. The CDR3 bases are TGTGCCAGCAGCTTAGAGTGGGGGGTGGCCCGGGATACGCAGTATTTT. The full variable domain, with the rest looked up from reference TRBV7-2 and TRBJ2-3, is GAGVSQSPSNKVTEKGKDVELRCDPISGHTALYWYRQSLGQGLEFLIYFQGNSAPDKSGLPSDRFSAERTGGSVSTLTIQRTQQEDSAVYLCASSLEWGVARDTQYFGPGTRLTVL.

This clone was seen only a few times. The chain uses TRBV19 and TRBJ2-1; 8 positions match TRBD2. The ends lost 0 bases at V and 1 base at J; junction bases unmatched: 2. Germline loops: CDR1 LNHDA, CDR2 SQIVND (reference sequence). The CDR3 sequence is 16 residues long. CDR3 bases: TGTGCCAGTAGTATAGAAGGCGGGGGGTCCTACAATGAGCAGTTCTTC. It translates to CASSIEGGGSYNEQFF.

As DNA, the CDR3 is TGTGCCAGCAGCGTAGGTGGACTAGCGTTAGAGACCCAGTACTTC. It encodes CASSVGGLALETQYF. The chain recombines TRBV9 with TRBJ2-5; 9 bases line up with TRBD2. This CDR3 spans 15 amino acids. V was pared by 0 bases and J by 4 bases, with 4 bases of the junction left unmatched. CDR1 SGDLS and CDR2 YYNGEE come from the germline V gene. The full variable domain, in which reference TRBV9 and TRBJ2-5 provide the parts outside the CDR3, is DSGVTQTPKHLITATGQRVTLRCSPRSGDLSVYWYQQSLDQGLQFLIQYYNGEERAKGNILERFSAQQFPDLHSELNLSSLELGDSALYFCASSVGGLALETQYFGPGTRLLVL.

The V and J genes are TRBV13 and TRBJ1-1; 10 positions match TRBD1. There are 12 residues in the CDR3. The V gene's germline CDR1 is PRHDT and CDR2 FYEKMQ (reference sequence). V was clipped by 4 bases and J by 8 bases; unmatched bases: 1. CDR3 DNA: TGTGCCAGCAGCTGGGGACAGGGGGAAGCTTTCTTT. Translating it yields CASSWGQGEAFF.